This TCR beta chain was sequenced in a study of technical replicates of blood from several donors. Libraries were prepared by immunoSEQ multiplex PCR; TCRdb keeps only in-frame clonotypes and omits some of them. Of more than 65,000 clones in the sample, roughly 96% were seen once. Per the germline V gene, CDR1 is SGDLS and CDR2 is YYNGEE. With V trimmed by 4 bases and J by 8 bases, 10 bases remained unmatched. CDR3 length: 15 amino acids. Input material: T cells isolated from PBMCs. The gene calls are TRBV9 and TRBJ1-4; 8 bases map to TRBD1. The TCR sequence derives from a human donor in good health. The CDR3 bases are TGTGCCAGCAGCCAAACAGGGGGTGACGGAGAAAAACTGTTTTTT. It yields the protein CASSQTGGDGEKLFF.